The clone carrying this TCR beta chain was recorded many times. Its antigen remains unidentified. Germline CDR1 reads LNHDA; CDR2 reads SQIVND (reference sequence). The CDR3 runs to 13 residues. With V trimmed by 3 bases and J by 6 bases, 2 bases remained unmatched. This entry is derived from a study of metastatic and nonmetastatic thyroid tumors. In the study overall: Blood and tumor or nodule tissue repertoires from malignant and benign thyroid patients were compared.

All patients were untreated before thyroid surgery. TCRdb re-processed the PCR reads through MiXCR. The repertoire includes approximately 90,000 clones, about an eighth of them detected once, and about 11% sits in the top ten. Overall study results and limits: A significant increase in TCR beta diversity was reportedly seen in malignant thyroid tumors relative to benign nodules, in blood and tumor.

Specimen: blood. The chain links TRBV19 to TRBJ2-1; 7 nucleotides align to TRBD2. The source of this sequence is a female donor with papillary thyroid cancer or a benign thyroid nodule (not recorded which). Some clones in this sample may be carry-over from other donors' samples. The CDR3 sequence: CASSMTSRNEQFF. CDR3 nucleotide sequence: TGTGCCAGTAGTATGACTAGCCGCAATGAGCAGTTCTTC.